This T cell receptor (beta chain) was sequenced for a study of blood T cells in healthy people across ages. With a J-beta primer mix and a sample-barcoded 5' primer, a second PCR ran about 7 to 11 cycles. TCRdb re-called the 5' RACE reads through MiXCR, storing one row per CDR3 protein. This table has some 1.8 million distinct CDR3 sequences, roughly two fifths appearing once. The study's findings and limits: Age brought a roughly linear fall in TCR beta diversity measured per million T cells.

Germline V gene lookup returns CDR1 SQVTM and CDR2 ANQGSEA. V shed 6 bases and J 5 bases; nucleotides not matched to a gene: 5. There are 13 residues in the CDR3. This clonotype has at least ten counts. Its antigen remains unknown. The receptor was derived from a human donor in good health. This chain joins TRBV29-1 and TRBJ2-3, with 10 bases that match TRBD2. The material sequenced was blood. In nucleotides, the CDR3 is TGCAGCGTAGCGGGGGGGCACGGAGATACGCAGTATTTT. Amino acids: CSVAGGHGDTQYF.